A single TCR beta chain is shown here with its context. Participant age was about 18 to 95 years, and participants resided in about two dozen US areas. Two negative PCRs, clearance, or symptom resolution had been documented for recovered Cohort 3 donors. This CDR3 contains 11 residues. The V and J ends lost 8 bases and 6 bases respectively, with 10 bases between them. This sample was included in a study of blood T cell repertoires in COVID-19. About the study: The analysed material was cDNA or gDNA that came from T cells, B-cell-depleted T cells, or PBMCs.

Under the authors' procedure: Reference gene primer amplification gave nucleated cell count estimates. Here immunoSEQ multiplex PCR was the method, and the copy in TCRdb shows in-frame clones only, minus some. V, J and clone size were drawn from that table, and D and trimming were deduced from the DNA. Of over 200,000 clones detected, about 80% appear once; the ten largest clones hold roughly 1.8%. The sequence came from a man aged 55 to 69 who had recovered from COVID-19. The sequenced sample consisted of PBMCs or T cells enriched from blood (not recorded which). The gene calls are TRBV12-3 or TRBV12-4 and TRBJ1-1, with D possibly matching TRBD1 (5 bases). Written as DNA, the CDR3 is TGTGCCAGCTCAGGGAGGTCTGAAGCTTTCTTT. Translated, it gives CASSGRSEAFF.